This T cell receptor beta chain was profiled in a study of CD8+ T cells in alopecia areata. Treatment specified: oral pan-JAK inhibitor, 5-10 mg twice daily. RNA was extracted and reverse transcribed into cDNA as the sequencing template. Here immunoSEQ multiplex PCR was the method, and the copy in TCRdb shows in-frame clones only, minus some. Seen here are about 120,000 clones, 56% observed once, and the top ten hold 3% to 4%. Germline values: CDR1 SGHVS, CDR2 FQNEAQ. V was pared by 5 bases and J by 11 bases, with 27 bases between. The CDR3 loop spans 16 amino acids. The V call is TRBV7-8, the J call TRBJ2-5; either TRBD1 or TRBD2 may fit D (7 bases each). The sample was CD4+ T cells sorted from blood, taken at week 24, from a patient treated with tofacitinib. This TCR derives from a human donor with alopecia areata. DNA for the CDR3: TGTGCCAGCAGCCGCTGGGGGGGGACAGCCAACAATGAGCAGTACTTC. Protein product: CASSRWGGTANNEQYF.